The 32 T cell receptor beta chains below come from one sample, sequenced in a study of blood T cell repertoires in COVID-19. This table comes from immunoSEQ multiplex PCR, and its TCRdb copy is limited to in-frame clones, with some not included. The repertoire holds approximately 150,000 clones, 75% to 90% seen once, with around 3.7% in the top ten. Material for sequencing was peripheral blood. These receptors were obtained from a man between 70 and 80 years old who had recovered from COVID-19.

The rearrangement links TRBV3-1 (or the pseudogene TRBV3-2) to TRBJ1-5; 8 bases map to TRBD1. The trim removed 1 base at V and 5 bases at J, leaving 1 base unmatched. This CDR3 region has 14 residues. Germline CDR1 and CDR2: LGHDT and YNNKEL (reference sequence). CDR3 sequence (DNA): TGTGCCAGCAGCCAAGGGACAGGGTATCAGCCCCAGCATTTT. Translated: CASSQGTGYQPQHF.

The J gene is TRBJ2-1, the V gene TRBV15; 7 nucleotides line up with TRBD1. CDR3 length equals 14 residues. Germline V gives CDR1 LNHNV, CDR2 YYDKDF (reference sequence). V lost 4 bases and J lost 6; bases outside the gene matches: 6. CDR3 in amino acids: CATSKGQASNEQFF. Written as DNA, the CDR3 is TGTGCCACCAGCAAAGGACAGGCGAGCAATGAGCAGTTCTTC.

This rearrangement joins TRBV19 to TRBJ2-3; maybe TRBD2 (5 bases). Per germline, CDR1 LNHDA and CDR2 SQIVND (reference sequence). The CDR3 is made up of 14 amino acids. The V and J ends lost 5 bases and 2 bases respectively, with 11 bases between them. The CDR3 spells CASSPRGSTDTQYF. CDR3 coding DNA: TGTGCCAGTAGTCCCCGAGGGTCCACAGATACGCAGTATTTT.

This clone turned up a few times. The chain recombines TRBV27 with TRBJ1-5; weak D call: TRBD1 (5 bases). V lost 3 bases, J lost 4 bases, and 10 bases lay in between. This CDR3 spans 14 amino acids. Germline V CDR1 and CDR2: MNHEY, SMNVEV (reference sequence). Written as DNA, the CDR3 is TGTGCCAGCAGTTTTGGGGCAGAGAATCAGCCCCAGCATTTT. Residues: CASSFGAENQPQHF.

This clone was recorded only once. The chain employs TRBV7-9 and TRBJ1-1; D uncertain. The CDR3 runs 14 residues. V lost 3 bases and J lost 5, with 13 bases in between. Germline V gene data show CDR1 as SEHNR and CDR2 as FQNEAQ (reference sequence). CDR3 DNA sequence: TGTGCCAGCAGCTTGAGGGTGGGAATGACTGAAGCTTTCTTT. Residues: CASSLRVGMTEAFF. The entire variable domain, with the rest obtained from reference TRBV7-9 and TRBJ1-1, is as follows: DTGVSQNPRHKITKRGQNVTFRCDPISEHNRLYWYRQTLGQGPEFLTYFQNEAQLEKSRLLSDRFSAERPKGSFSTLEIQRTEQGDSAMYLCASSLRVGMTEAFFGQGTRLTVV.

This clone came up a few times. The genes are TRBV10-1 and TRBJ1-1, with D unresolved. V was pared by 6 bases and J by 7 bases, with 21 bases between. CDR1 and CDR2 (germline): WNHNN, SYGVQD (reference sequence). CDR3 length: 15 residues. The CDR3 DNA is TGCGCCAGCAGCCACTCCGGCGGCGGAGTAAATGAAGCTTTCTTT. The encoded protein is CASSHSGGGVNEAFF.

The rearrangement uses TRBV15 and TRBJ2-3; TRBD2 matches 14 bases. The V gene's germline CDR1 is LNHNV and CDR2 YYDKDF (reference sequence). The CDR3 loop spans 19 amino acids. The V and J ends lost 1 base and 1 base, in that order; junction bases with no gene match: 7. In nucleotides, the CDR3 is TGTGCCACCAGCAGAGTCGGGACTAGCGGGAGTGGGCGCACAGATACGCAGTATTTT. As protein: CATSRVGTSGSGRTDTQYF.

The CDR3 loop reads CASSFPQGGLNEQFF. The CDR3 nucleotides are TGTGCCAGCAGCTTCCCCCAGGGAGGTTTGAATGAGCAGTTCTTC. V usage is TRBV11-2 and J usage is TRBJ2-1; maybe TRBD2 (6 bases). Trimming shortened V by 3 bases and J by 7 bases, and 16 bases separated the two germline ends. Germline V gene lookup returns CDR1 SGHAT and CDR2 FQNNGV. This CDR3 region has 15 residues. Full variable domain (outside the CDR3, taken from reference TRBV11-2 and TRBJ2-1): EAGVAQSPRYKIIEKRQSVAFWCNPISGHATLYWYQQILGQGPKLLIQFQNNGVVDDSQLPKDRFSAERLKGVDSTLKIQPAKLEDSAVYLCASSFPQGGLNEQFFGPGTRLTVL.

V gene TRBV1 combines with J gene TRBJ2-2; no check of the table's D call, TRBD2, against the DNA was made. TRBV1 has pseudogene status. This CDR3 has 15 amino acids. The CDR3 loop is CTSSPPSGGYGELFF. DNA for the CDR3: TGCACCAGCAGCCCCCCTTCGGGGGGCTACGGGGAGCTGTTTTTT.

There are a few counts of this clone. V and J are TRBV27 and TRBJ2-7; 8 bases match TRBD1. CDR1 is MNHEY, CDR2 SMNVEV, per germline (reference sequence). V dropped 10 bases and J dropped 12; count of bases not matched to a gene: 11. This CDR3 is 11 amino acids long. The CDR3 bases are TGTGCCACCGCGAGGCAGGGGGCTTGGTACTTC. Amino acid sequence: CATARQGAWYF.

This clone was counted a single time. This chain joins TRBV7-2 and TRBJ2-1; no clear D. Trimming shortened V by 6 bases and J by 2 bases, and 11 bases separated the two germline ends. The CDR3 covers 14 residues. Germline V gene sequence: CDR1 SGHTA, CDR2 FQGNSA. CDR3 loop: CASSLGATYNEQFF. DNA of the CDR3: TGTGCCAGCAGTCTAGGAGCGACCTACAATGAGCAGTTCTTC.

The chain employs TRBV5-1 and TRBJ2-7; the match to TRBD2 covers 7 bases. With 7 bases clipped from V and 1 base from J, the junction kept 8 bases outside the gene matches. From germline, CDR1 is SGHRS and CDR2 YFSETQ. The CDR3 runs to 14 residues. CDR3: CASRSERGSYEQYF. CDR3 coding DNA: TGCGCCAGCCGGTCAGAGCGGGGTTCCTACGAGCAGTACTTC.

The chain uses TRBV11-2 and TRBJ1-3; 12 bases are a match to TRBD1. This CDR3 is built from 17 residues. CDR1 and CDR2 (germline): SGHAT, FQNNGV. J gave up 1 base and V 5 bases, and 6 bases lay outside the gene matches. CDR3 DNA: TGTGCCAGCAGCCTATGGGACAGGGGGCCTTCTGGAAACACCATATATTTT. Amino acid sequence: CASSLWDRGPSGNTIYF.

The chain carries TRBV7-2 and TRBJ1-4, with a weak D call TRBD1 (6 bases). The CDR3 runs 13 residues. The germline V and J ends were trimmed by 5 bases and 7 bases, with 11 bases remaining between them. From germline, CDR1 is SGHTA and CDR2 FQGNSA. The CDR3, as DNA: TGTGCCAGCAGCGACAACAGGGTTGAAAAACTGTTTTTT. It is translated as CASSDNRVEKLFF.

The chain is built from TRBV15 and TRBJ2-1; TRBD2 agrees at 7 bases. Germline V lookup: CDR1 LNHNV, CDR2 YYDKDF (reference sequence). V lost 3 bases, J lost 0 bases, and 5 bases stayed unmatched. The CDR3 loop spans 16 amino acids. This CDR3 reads CATSSPGRGSYNEQFF. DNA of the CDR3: TGTGCCACCAGCAGCCCGGGGAGGGGCTCCTACAATGAGCAGTTCTTC.

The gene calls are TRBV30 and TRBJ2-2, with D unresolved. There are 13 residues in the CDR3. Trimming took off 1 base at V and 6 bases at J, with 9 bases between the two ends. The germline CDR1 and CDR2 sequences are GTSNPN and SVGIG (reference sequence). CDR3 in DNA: TGTGCCTGGAGTGGATGGTTAGCCGGGGAGCTGTTTTTT. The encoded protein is CAWSGWLAGELFF. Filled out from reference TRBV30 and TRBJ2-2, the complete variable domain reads SQTIHQWPATLVQPVGSPLSLECTVEGTSNPNLYWYRQAAGRGLQLLFYSVGIGQISSEVPQNLSASRPQDRQFILSSKKLLLSDSGFYLCAWSGWLAGELFFGEGSRLTVL.

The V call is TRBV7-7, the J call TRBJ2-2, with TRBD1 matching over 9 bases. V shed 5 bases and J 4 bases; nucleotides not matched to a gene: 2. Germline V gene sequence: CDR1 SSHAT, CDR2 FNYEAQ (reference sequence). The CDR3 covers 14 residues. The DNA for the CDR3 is TGTGCCAGCAGCGTGGGACAGGGCACCGGGGAGCTGTTTTTT. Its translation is CASSVGQGTGELFF. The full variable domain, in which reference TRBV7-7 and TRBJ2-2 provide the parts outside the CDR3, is GAGVSQSPRYKVTKRGQDVTLRCDPISSHATLYWYQQALGQGPEFLTYFNYEAQPDKSGLPSDRFSAERPEGSISTLTIQRTEQRDSAMYRCASSVGQGTGELFFGEGSRLTVL.

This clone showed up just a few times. The CDR3, as DNA: TGTGCCAGCAGCGCCCTCGGACAAGGCCTCTATGGCTACACCTTC. Its protein is CASSALGQGLYGYTF. This sequence joins TRBV9 and TRBJ1-2, with D possibly being TRBD1 (5 bases). The CDR3 totals 15 residues. The germline CDR1 and CDR2 sequences are SGDLS and YYNGEE. The V and J ends lost 3 bases and 4 bases respectively, with 16 bases between them.

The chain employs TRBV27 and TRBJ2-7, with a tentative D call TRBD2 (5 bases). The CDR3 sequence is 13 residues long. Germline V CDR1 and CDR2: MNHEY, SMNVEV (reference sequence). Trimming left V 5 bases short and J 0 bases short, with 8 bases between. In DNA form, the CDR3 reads TGTGCCAGCAGTGTAGCGCCCTCCTACGAGCAGTACTTC. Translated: CASSVAPSYEQYF.

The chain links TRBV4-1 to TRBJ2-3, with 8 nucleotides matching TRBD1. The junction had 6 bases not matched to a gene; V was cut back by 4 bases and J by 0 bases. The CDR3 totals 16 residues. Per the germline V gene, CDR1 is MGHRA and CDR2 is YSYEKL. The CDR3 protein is CASSLGTGTSTDTQYF. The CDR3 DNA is TGCGCCAGCAGCCTCGGGACAGGTACTAGCACAGATACGCAGTATTTT.

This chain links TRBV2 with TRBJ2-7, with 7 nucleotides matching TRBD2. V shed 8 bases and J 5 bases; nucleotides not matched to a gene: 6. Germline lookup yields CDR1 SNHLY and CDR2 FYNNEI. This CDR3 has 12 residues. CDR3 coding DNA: TGTGCCAGCTGGCGGGGAGGGGACGAGCAGTACTTC. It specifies CASWRGGDEQYF. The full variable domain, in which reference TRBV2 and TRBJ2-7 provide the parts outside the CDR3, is EPEVTQTPSHQVTQMGQEVILRCVPISNHLYFYWYRQILGQKVEFLVSFYNNEISEKSEIFDDQFSVERPDGSNFTLKIRSTKLEDSAMYFCASWRGGDEQYFGPGTRLTVT.

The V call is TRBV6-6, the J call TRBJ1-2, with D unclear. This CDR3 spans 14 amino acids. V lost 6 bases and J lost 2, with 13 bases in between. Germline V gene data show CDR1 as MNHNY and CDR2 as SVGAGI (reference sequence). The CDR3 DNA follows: TGTGCCAGCAGACCCCCGGGTACGAACTATGGCTACACCTTC. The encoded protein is CASRPPGTNYGYTF.

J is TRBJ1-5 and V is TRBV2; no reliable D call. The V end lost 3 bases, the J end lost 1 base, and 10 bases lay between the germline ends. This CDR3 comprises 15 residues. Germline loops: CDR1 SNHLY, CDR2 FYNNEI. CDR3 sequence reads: CASSDRGRSNQPQHF. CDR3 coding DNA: TGTGCCAGCAGTGACCGGGGTCGAAGCAATCAGCCCCAGCATTTT.

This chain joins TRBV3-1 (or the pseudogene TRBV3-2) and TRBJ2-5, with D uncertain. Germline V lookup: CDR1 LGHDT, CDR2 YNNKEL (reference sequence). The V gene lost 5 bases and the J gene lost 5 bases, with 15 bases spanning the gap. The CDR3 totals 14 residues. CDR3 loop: CASSSRVPGETQYF. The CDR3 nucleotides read TGTGCCAGCAGCTCCCGGGTCCCCGGTGAGACCCAGTACTTC.

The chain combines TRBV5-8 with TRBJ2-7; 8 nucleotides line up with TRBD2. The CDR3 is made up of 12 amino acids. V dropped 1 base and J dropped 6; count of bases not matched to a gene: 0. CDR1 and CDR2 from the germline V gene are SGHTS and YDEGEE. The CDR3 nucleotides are TGTGCCAGCAGCTTGACTAGCGGCGAGCAGTACTTC. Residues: CASSLTSGEQYF.

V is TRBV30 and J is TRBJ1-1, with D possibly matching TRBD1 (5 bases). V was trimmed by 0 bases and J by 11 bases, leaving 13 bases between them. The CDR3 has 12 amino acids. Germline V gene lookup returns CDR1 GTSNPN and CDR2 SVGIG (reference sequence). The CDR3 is CAWSVQARVAFF. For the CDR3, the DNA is TGTGCCTGGAGTGTACAGGCTAGAGTGGCTTTCTTT.

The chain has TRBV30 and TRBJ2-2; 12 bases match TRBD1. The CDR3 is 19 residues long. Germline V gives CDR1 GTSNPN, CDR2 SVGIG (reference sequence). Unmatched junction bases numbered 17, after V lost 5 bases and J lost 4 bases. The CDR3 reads CAWGRAVSGTGGITGELFF. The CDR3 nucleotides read TGTGCCTGGGGCCGCGCGGTCTCGGGGACAGGGGGCATCACCGGGGAGCTGTTTTTT. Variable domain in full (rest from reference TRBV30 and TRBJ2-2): SQTIHQWPATLVQPVGSPLSLECTVEGTSNPNLYWYRQAAGRGLQLLFYSVGIGQISSEVPQNLSASRPQDRQFILSSKKLLLSDSGFYLCAWGRAVSGTGGITGELFFGEGSRLTVL.

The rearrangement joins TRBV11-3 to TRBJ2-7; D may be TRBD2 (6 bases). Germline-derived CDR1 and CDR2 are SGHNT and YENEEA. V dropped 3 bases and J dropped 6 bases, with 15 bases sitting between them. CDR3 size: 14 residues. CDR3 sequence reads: CASSLGPGLGEQYF. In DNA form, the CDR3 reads TGTGCCAGCAGCTTGGGTCCGGGACTCGGCGAGCAGTACTTC.

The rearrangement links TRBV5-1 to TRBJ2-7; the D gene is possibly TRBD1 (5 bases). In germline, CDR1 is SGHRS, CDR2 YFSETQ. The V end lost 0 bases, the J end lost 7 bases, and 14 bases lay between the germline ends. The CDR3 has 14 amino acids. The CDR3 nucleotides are TGCGCCAGCAGCTTGGTAGGGGTATTGGAAGAGCAGTACTTC. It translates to CASSLVGVLEEQYF.

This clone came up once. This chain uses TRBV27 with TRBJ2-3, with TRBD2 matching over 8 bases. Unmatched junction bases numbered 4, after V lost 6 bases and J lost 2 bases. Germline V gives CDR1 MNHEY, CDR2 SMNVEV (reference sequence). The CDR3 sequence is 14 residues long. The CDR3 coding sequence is TGTGCCAGCAGCCAGACTAGCGTCACAGATACGCAGTATTTT. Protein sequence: CASSQTSVTDTQYF.

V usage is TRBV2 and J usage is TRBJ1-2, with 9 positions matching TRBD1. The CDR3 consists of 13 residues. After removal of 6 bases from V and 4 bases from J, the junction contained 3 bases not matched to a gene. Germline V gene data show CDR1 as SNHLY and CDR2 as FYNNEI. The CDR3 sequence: CASSTGGPYGYTF. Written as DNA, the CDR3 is TGTGCCAGCAGCACAGGGGGCCCCTATGGCTACACCTTC.

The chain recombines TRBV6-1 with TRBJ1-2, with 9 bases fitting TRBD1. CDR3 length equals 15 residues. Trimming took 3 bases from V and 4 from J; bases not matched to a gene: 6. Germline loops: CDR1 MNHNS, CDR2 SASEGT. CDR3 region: CASSELTGGGYGYTF. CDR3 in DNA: TGTGCCAGCAGTGAGTTAACAGGGGGCGGCTATGGCTACACCTTC.